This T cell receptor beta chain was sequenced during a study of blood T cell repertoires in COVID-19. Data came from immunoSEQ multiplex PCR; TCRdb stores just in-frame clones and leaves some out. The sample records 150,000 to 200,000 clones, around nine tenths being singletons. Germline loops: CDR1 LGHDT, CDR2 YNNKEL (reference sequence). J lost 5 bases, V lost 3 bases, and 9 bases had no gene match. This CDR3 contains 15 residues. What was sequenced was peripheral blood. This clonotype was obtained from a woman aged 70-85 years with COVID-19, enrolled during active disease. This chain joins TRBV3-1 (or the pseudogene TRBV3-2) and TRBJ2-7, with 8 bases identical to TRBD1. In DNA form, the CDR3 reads TGTGCCAGCAGCCAGGGGCACAGGGGGTACCACGAGCAGTACTTC. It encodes CASSQGHRGYHEQYF.